Below, 27 T cell receptor beta chains from the same sample are listed, as sequenced in a study of early T cells in non-severe SARS-CoV-2 infection. Via MiXCR, TCRdb re-called the 5' RACE reads, giving one row per CDR3 protein. Of some 62,000 distinct CDR3 sequences in the sample, roughly 8.8% were seen once. Sequenced input: whole blood. These TCRs come from an adult who was a healthcare worker with PCR-confirmed SARS-CoV-2 infection or an uninfected control (not recorded which).

The sample holds a few counts of this clonotype. The gene calls are TRBV20-1 and TRBJ2-1, with 8 bases fitting TRBD2. V shed 3 bases and J 6 bases; nucleotides not matched to a gene: 7. The germline V gene has CDR1 DFQATT and CDR2 SNEGSKA (reference sequence). The CDR3 runs 14 residues. CDR3 amino acids: CSARVQRGPNEQFF. The CDR3 bases are TGCAGTGCTAGGGTCCAGCGGGGGCCCAATGAGCAGTTCTTC.

The chain combines TRBV7-2 with TRBJ2-5; 7 bases line up with TRBD1. V gave up 5 bases and J gave up 3 bases; unmatched junction bases: 9. Germline V gene lookup returns CDR1 SGHTA and CDR2 FQGNSA. This CDR3 has 15 amino acids. CDR3 in amino acids: CASSGQTGREETQYF. Here the CDR3 DNA reads TGTGCCAGCAGCGGCCAGACAGGGAGAGAAGAGACCCAGTACTTC. Drawing the rest from reference TRBV7-2 and TRBJ2-5, the complete variable domain is GAGVSQSPSNKVTEKGKDVELRCDPISGHTALYWYRQSLGQGLEFLIYFQGNSAPDKSGLPSDRFSAERTGGSVSTLTIQRTQQEDSAVYLCASSGQTGREETQYFGPGTRLLVL.

There are a few counts of this clonotype. The V call is TRBV7-2, the J call TRBJ2-3; the D is unclear. CDR3 length: 13 amino acids. Germline loops: CDR1 SGHTA, CDR2 FQGNSA. Trimming pared 3 bases from V and 3 bases from J, leaving 7 bases between. CDR3 amino acids: CASSLWDTDTQYF. The CDR3 coding sequence is TGTGCCAGCAGCTTGTGGGATACAGATACGCAGTATTTT.

V gene TRBV2 combines with J gene TRBJ1-4; 7 nucleotides line up with TRBD1. V gave up 5 bases and J gave up 3 bases; unmatched junction bases: 6. Germline assignment: CDR1 SNHLY and CDR2 FYNNEI. The CDR3 is 15 amino acids. The CDR3 coding sequence is TGTGCCAGCAGTTCCCTCGGGACAGCTAATGAAAAACTGTTTTTT. Amino acid sequence: CASSSLGTANEKLFF.

This clonotype was counted ten times or more. V usage is TRBV5-1 and J usage is TRBJ2-3, with a tentative D call TRBD2 (5 bases). V dropped 7 bases and J dropped 6 bases, with 18 bases sitting between them. This CDR3 has 14 amino acids. Germline CDR1 is SGHRS and CDR2 is YFSETQ. The CDR3 here is CASAPGGQLDTQYF. CDR3 nucleotide sequence: TGCGCCAGCGCCCCCGGCGGGCAGTTGGATACGCAGTATTTT. Together with reference TRBV5-1 and TRBJ2-3, the CDR3 gives the full variable domain: KAGVTQTPRYLIKTRGQQVTLSCSPISGHRSVSWYQQTPGQGLQFLFEYFSETQRNKGNFPGRFSGRQFSNSRSEMNVSTLELGDSALYLCASAPGGQLDTQYFGPGTRLTVL.

This clonotype was counted only a few times. CDR3 in amino acids: CASSQESFSGTGDPKNIQYF. In nucleotides, the CDR3 is TGCGCCAGCAGCCAAGAAAGCTTTTCCGGGACAGGGGACCCCAAAAACATTCAGTACTTC. The chain employs TRBV4-1 and TRBJ2-4; 10 nucleotides align to TRBD1. With V trimmed by 0 bases and J by 2 bases, 13 bases remained unmatched. Germline V gives CDR1 MGHRA, CDR2 YSYEKL. The CDR3 extends over 20 amino acids.

CDR3 bases: TGCAGCGTTGAAGGGATGGCAGGGAGGCCAGATACGCAGTATTTT. Amino acid sequence: CSVEGMAGRPDTQYF. The chain uses TRBV29-1 and TRBJ2-3; a weak D match, TRBD2 (6 bases). The CDR3 runs 15 residues. Trimming removed 1 base at V and 4 bases at J, with 15 bases between. Germline CDR1 is SQVTM and CDR2 is ANQGSEA.

Many counts were recorded for this clonotype. The V gene is TRBV7-8, the J gene TRBJ1-2, with D perhaps TRBD1 (6 bases). Germline V gene sequence: CDR1 SGHVS, CDR2 FQNEAQ. The CDR3 totals 17 residues. Trimming removed 3 bases at V and 4 bases at J, with 21 bases between. CDR3 DNA sequence: TGTGCCAGCAGCTTTATAATACAAGGGGGAGTTAGCTATGGCTACACCTTC. This sequence encodes CASSFIIQGGVSYGYTF.

The sample holds many counts of this clonotype. V is TRBV27 and J is TRBJ2-3; no reliable D call. This CDR3 is 15 amino acids long. With 4 bases removed from V and 0 bases from J, the gap between germline ends came to 11 bases. CDR1 is MNHEY and CDR2 is SMNVEV in the germline V gene (reference sequence). CDR3 amino acids: CASSSTHPSTDTQYF. As DNA, the CDR3 is TGTGCCAGCAGTTCCACCCACCCTAGCACAGATACGCAGTATTTT.

This clonotype was seen repeatedly, ten times or more. The chain combines TRBV5-4 with TRBJ1-3, with 8 nucleotides matching TRBD1. Trimming cost V 4 bases and J 2 bases; bases outside gene matches: 5. Germline V gene data show CDR1 as SGHNT and CDR2 as YYREEE (reference sequence). This CDR3 region has 15 residues. CDR3 bases: TGTGCCAGCAGCGCCGACAGGGGACCTGGAAACACCATATATTTT. Protein product: CASSADRGPGNTIYF.

CDR3 DNA: TGCGCCAGCAGAGGAAAGCGGGGCCCCTCCTACAATGAGCAGTTCTTC. Translated: CASRGKRGPSYNEQFF. The J gene is TRBJ2-1, the V gene TRBV5-1; TRBD2 matches at 7 bases. The CDR3 length is 16 residues. J was trimmed by 0 bases and V by 5 bases; bases with no gene match: 8. Germline values: CDR1 SGHRS, CDR2 YFSETQ.

This clonotype was counted at least ten times. The V gene is TRBV2, the J gene TRBJ1-2; weak D call: TRBD1 (6 bases). There are 14 residues in the CDR3. Germline V gene data show CDR1 as SNHLY and CDR2 as FYNNEI. Trimming took off 8 bases at V and 8 bases at J, with 21 bases between the two ends. In DNA form, the CDR3 reads TGTGCCAGCCGATGGGACACCCCGCTCCAAGGCTACACCTTC. It codes for CASRWDTPLQGYTF.

This clonotype was recorded many times. The genes are TRBV9 and TRBJ2-1, with 8 bases lining up with TRBD2. The CDR3 consists of 15 residues. The V and J ends lost 4 bases and 1 base, in that order; junction bases with no gene match: 4. Germline values: CDR1 SGDLS, CDR2 YYNGEE. The chain's CDR3 is CASSRAGGSYNEQFF. The DNA of the CDR3 is TGTGCCAGCAGCCGGGCGGGGGGTTCCTACAATGAGCAGTTCTTC.

This clonotype was seen only a few times. The chain links TRBV21-1 to TRBJ2-7; the listed D gene, TRBD1, was not tested against the DNA. TRBV21-1 is designated a pseudogene. The CDR3 is 15 amino acids. The CDR3: CASSKAYRWADEQYV. The CDR3 DNA reads TGTGCCAGCAGCAAAGCCTACAGGTGGGCAGATGAGCAGTACGTC.

This clonotype was picked up a small number of times. The chain employs TRBV25-1 and TRBJ2-1, with TRBD2 matching 7 bases. The CDR3 contains 12 residues. V shed 4 bases, J shed 9 bases, and the junction held 3 bases outside the gene matches. CDR1 and CDR2 (germline): MGHDK, SYGVNS. As DNA, the CDR3 is TGTGCCAGCAGTGGGGGGGGAGGTGAGCAGTTCTTC. This translates into CASSGGGGEQFF.

In this sample, this clonotype turned up many times. CDR3 DNA sequence: TGTGCCGGAGGGTTTATTTTCCCCGGGGAGCTGTTTTTT. It translates to CAGGFIFPGELFF. This sequence joins TRBV2 and TRBJ2-2, with D tentatively TRBD2 (6 bases). V was pared by 11 bases and J by 6 bases, with 16 bases between. From germline, CDR1 is SNHLY and CDR2 FYNNEI. The CDR3 contains 13 residues.

The chain is built from TRBV5-4 and TRBJ2-1; TRBD2 is a possible D gene (6 bases). Germline V gene lookup returns CDR1 SGHNT and CDR2 YYREEE (reference sequence). The CDR3 covers 13 residues. Trimming stripped 3 bases from V and 8 bases from J, with 12 bases between. The CDR3, as DNA: TGTGCCAGCAGCTCGCGGGGAAGGGATGAGCAGTTCTTC. Translating gives CASSSRGRDEQFF.

This clonotype showed up many times. The CDR3 nucleotides read TGCGCCAGCAGCCTCGGACTAGCGGGGAGCACAGATACGCAGTATTTT. Its translation is CASSLGLAGSTDTQYF. This chain joins TRBV4-1 and TRBJ2-3; the match to TRBD2 covers 12 bases. The V and J ends lost 4 bases and 0 bases, in that order; junction bases with no gene match: 2. Germline assignment: CDR1 MGHRA and CDR2 YSYEKL. This CDR3 is 16 amino acids long.

This clonotype has a count of ten or more. The rearrangement joins TRBV4-1 to TRBJ1-1, with D unresolved. The V gene's germline CDR1 is MGHRA and CDR2 YSYEKL. Trimming shortened V by 2 bases and J by 0 bases, and 13 bases separated the two germline ends. The CDR3 is made up of 16 amino acids. CDR3 in DNA: TGCGCCAGCAGCCAACCAACGACGGCCGTGAACACTGAAGCTTTCTTT. It is translated as CASSQPTTAVNTEAFF.

The V and J genes are TRBV15 and TRBJ2-3; weak D call: TRBD1 (6 bases). Germline CDR1 is LNHNV and CDR2 is YYDKDF (reference sequence). This CDR3 region has 16 residues. V was clipped by 3 bases and J by 8 bases, with 21 bases between them. In DNA, the CDR3 is TGTGCCACCAGCAGTTACCCTCCGCAGGGGCAGGGTACGCAGTATTTT. Translation: CATSSYPPQGQGTQYF.

At least ten counts were recorded for this clonotype. Likely a read error: the CDR3 ends without its conserved phenylalanine or tryptophan. This chain uses TRBV7-2 with TRBJ2-1; 13 bases map to TRBD2. V lost 1 base, J lost 7 bases, and 7 bases stayed unmatched. Germline V CDR1 and CDR2: SGHTA, FQGNSA. CDR3 length: 17 amino acids. The CDR3 loop is CASSLVVLAGGRNEQFL. As DNA, the CDR3 is TGTGCCAGCAGCTTAGTGGTACTAGCGGGGGGGCGTAATGAGCAGTTCCTC.

The rearrangement links TRBV7-7 to TRBJ2-5, with D possibly TRBD1 on 5 matching bases. The germline V gene has CDR1 SSHAT and CDR2 FNYEAQ (reference sequence). CDR3 length: 13 amino acids. V was trimmed by 3 bases and J by 5 bases, leaving 10 bases between them. The CDR3 region is CASSFNAGETQYF. The CDR3 nucleotides read TGTGCCAGCAGCTTTAACGCAGGGGAGACCCAGTACTTC. The variable domain in full, completed from reference TRBV7-7 and TRBJ2-5, reads GAGVSQSPRYKVTKRGQDVTLRCDPISSHATLYWYQQALGQGPEFLTYFNYEAQPDKSGLPSDRFSAERPEGSISTLTIQRTEQRDSAMYRCASSFNAGETQYFGPGTRLLVL.

The sample holds a few counts of this clonotype. The V and J genes are TRBV27 and TRBJ2-3; the D gene could be TRBD1 or TRBD2 (5 bases each). Trimming cost V 6 bases and J 1 base, with 20 bases left between them. Germline-derived CDR1 and CDR2 are MNHEY and SMNVEV (reference sequence). The CDR3 is 17 amino acids. In DNA, the CDR3 is TGTGCCAGCAGCTCGGGGACCCCAAAGAGGGGCACAGATACGCAGTATTTT. Translated, it gives CASSSGTPKRGTDTQYF.

This clonotype occurred a few times. The chain employs TRBV4-2 and TRBJ1-1, with a tentative D call TRBD1 (5 bases). The CDR3 runs 15 residues. The V end lost 0 bases, the J end lost 6 bases, and 14 bases lay between the germline ends. Germline V gene sequence: CDR1 LGHNA, CDR2 YNFKEQ. CDR3 protein: CASSQETDKGSEAFF. Written as DNA, the CDR3 is TGTGCCAGCAGCCAAGAGACAGATAAGGGATCTGAAGCTTTCTTT.

The chain links TRBV11-2 to TRBJ2-3, with D possibly TRBD2 on 6 matching bases. Trimming removed 5 bases from V and 1 base from J, with 19 bases in between. The CDR3 extends over 17 amino acids. Germline CDR1 is SGHAT and CDR2 is FQNNGV. CDR3 coding DNA: TGTGCCAGCAGCCCACCCCCAAGTGGCGGGGGCACAGATACGCAGTATTTT. Residues: CASSPPPSGGGTDTQYF.

The V gene is TRBV10-3, the J gene TRBJ1-2; possibly TRBD1 for D (6 bases). V gave up 8 bases and J gave up 8 bases, with 18 bases separating them. Germline V gene lookup returns CDR1 ENHRY and CDR2 SYGVKD. This CDR3 has 13 amino acids. The CDR3 coding sequence is TGTGCCATCCACCAGGGGTTTGGCAGCGGCTACACCTTC. Its translation is CAIHQGFGSGYTF.

A remark on this clonotype: Germline and junction disagree at one end, which may indicate a read error. The CDR3 spells CASRYSPGQGSSPLHF. DNA of the CDR3: TGTGCCAGCAGATACTCACCGGGACAGGGTAGCTCACCCCTCCACTTT. This chain connects TRBV6-5 to TRBJ1-6; TRBD1 agrees at 9 bases. CDR1 and CDR2 from the germline V gene are MNHEY and SVGAGI. CDR3 length: 16 residues.